The 12 T cell receptor beta chains below were found in one sample sequenced in a study of T cells in women clearing cervical HPV infection listed by TCRdb under 2018. Receptor amplification or capture employed the immunoSEQ multiplex PCR assay. TCRdb re-hosts the immuneACCESS table, in-frame sequences only. Its copies lack some clones; in the studies checked, an unresolved V gene accounts for under half of them, and the cause for the rest is not known. In this sample's table one finds approximately 40,000 clones. About 8% of the sample comes from the top ten. Sequenced sample: blood buffy coat. Source of these receptors: a woman between 18 and 70 years old with a cervical HPV16 infection that either progressed to CIN3+ or cleared (not recorded which).

On this clone: The DNA ends 3 residues before the CDR3 does, and the rest of the CDR3 is filled in from the germline J gene. The chain joins TRBV5-3 to TRBJ1-6; a possible D gene is TRBD1 (5 bases). TRBV5-3 is assigned to the ORF class and has an uncertain function. The CDR3 is made up of 15 amino acids. Trimming took 0 bases from V and 6 from J, leaving 10 bases between them. CDR3 bases read: TGTGCCAGAAGCTTGGGTAGGGGCAGTAATTCACCC. Its translation is CARSLGRGSNSP. The CDR3 as a whole reads CARSLGRGSNSPLHF.

As concerns this clone: The CDR3 end falls 3 residues outside the read, so it is completed with the germline J gene. This chain connects TRBV30 to TRBJ1-6; D gene uncertain. Germline CDR1 GTSNPN, CDR2 SVGIG (reference sequence). The CDR3 has 17 amino acids. V was pared by 0 bases and J by 3 bases, with 15 bases between. The covered CDR3 bases are TGTGCCTGGAGTGTACATCGGACGAGCGGCTATAATTCACCC. Translated, it gives CAWSVHRTSGYNSP. The full-length CDR3 reads as CAWSVHRTSGYNSPLHF.

As regards this clone: The read falls 3 residues short of the CDR3 end, and the missing part is taken from the germline J gene. The V and J genes are TRBV19 and TRBJ1-5; D gene unclear. Germline V gene lookup returns CDR1 LNHDA and CDR2 SQIVND (reference sequence). The CDR3 is 15 residues long. The ends were cut back, 9 bases at V and 1 base at J, with 16 bases in the middle. The DNA read from the CDR3 is TGTGCCAGCCACTCCCAGTCCGGGAGCAATCAGCCC. The encoded protein is CASHSQSGSNQP. The full CDR3 sequence reads CASHSQSGSNQPQHF.

In regard to this clone: The read stops 3 residues short of the end of the CDR3; the missing end is completed from the germline J gene. This chain joins TRBV30 and TRBJ2-2; 7 nucleotides match TRBD2. Per germline, CDR1 GTSNPN and CDR2 SVGIG (reference sequence). The CDR3 has 12 amino acids. J gave up 7 bases and V 4 bases, and 3 bases lay outside the gene matches. The sequenced CDR3 bases are TGTGCCTGGAATGCGGGGGTCGGGGAG. Translating gives CAWNAGVGE. The full CDR3 reads CAWNAGVGELFF.

In the case of this clone: Sequencing ends 3 residues short of the CDR3 end; the germline J gene provides the rest. The genes are TRBV5-1 and TRBJ2-5; tentatively, D is TRBD1 or TRBD2 (7 bases each). The germline V gene has CDR1 SGHRS and CDR2 YFSETQ. V lost 3 bases and J 4 bases, leaving 13 bases between the germline ends. The CDR3 is made up of 14 amino acids. The CDR3 here is CASSYTGEGETQYF. CDR3 DNA (partial): TGCGCCAGCAGCTACACAGGGGAGGGAGAGACC.

Worth noting for this clone: Read coverage stops 3 residues before the CDR3 terminus; the germline J gene supplies the remainder. The V and J genes are TRBV10-2 and TRBJ2-1, with TRBD1 identical over 8 bases. The V gene's germline CDR1 is WSHSY and CDR2 SAAADI. The CDR3 length is 13 residues. V was clipped by 6 bases and J by 8 bases; unmatched bases: 6. Here the CDR3 reads CASRTNRGDEQFF. CDR3 DNA (partial): TGCGCCAGCAGGACTAACAGGGGGGATGAG.

As regards this clone: The read terminates 3 residues ahead of where the CDR3 ends, so the germline J gene completes it. V and J are TRBV7-9 and TRBJ2-1, with TRBD1 matching 9 bases. This CDR3 contains 15 residues. V lost 5 bases, J lost 3 bases, and 5 bases stayed unmatched. Germline V gene data show CDR1 as SEHNR and CDR2 as FQNEAQ (reference sequence). The CDR3 bases that were read are TGTGCCAGCAGCCCCCCGGGACAGGGCTACAATGAG. It yields the protein CASSPPGQGYNE. The whole CDR3 sequence is CASSPPGQGYNEQFF.

To note about this clone: The CDR3 goes on 3 residues after the read ends, and that part is filled in from the germline J gene. The chain carries TRBV7-2 and TRBJ1-5; unclear D gene. The CDR3 consists of 12 residues. Germline CDR1 SGHTA, CDR2 FQGNSA. CDR3 bases read: TGTGCCAGCAGCTTCCCTCCGGGTCCC. Its translation: CASSFPPGP. The full CDR3 sequence reads CASSFPPGPQHF.

In regard to this clone: The read ends 3 residues before the CDR3 terminus; that terminus is restored from the germline J gene. This sequence joins TRBV7-9 and TRBJ1-4, with TRBD1 as a possible D gene (5 bases). The CDR3 consists of 15 residues. Germline values: CDR1 SEHNR, CDR2 FQNEAQ (reference sequence). The CDR3 DNA, read in part, is TGTGCCAGCAGCTTCGTAGGGGCCGAGGGTGGGGAA. Protein: CASSFVGAEGGE. From start to end, the CDR3 is CASSFVGAEGGELFF.

About this clone: Read sequence stops 3 residues before the CDR3 end, and the germline J gene provides the missing end. The chain employs TRBV20-1 and TRBJ2-7; 7 bases map to TRBD2. The junction had 9 bases not matched to a gene; V was cut back by 6 bases and J by 4 bases. Per the germline V gene, CDR1 is DFQATT and CDR2 is SNEGSKA (reference sequence). The CDR3 covers 13 residues. This chain's CDR3 is CSAPGREGYEQYF. The covered CDR3 bases are TGCAGTGCCCCGGGCAGGGAGGGTTACGAG.

CDR3 DNA, as far as it was read: TGTGCCAGCAGTGACGGCGGTAAAACTCCGCGGTACACTGAA. Translated, it gives CASSDGGKTPRYTE. In full, the CDR3 reads CASSDGGKTPRYTEAFF. The rearrangement uses TRBV2 and TRBJ1-1; D call uncertain. The CDR3 extends 3 residues past the end of the read, so its final part is completed from the germline J gene. CDR1 is SNHLY, CDR2 FYNNEI, per germline. The V end was cut by 3 bases, the J end by 3 bases, with 20 bases between. This CDR3 has 17 amino acids.

To note about this clone: From the germline J gene comes the end of the CDR3, since the read stops 3 residues before it. The genes are TRBV7-3 and TRBJ2-5; 7 bases agree with TRBD1. CDR3 length: 16 residues. Germline V lookup: CDR1 SGHTA, CDR2 FQGTGA. V shed 2 bases and J 2 bases; nucleotides not matched to a gene: 8. The DNA read from the CDR3 is TGTGCCAGCAGCTTAGGAGTGTCAGGGGGTCAAGAGACC. This codes for CASSLGVSGGQET. The CDR3, in full, reads CASSLGVSGGQETQYF. Looking up the rest from reference TRBV7-3 and TRBJ2-5 gives the full variable domain: GAGVSQTPSNKVTEKGKYVELRCDPISGHTALYWYRQSLGQGPEFLIYFQGTGAADDSGLPNDRFFAVRPEGSVSTLKIQRTERGDSAVYLCASSLGVSGGQETQYFGPGTRLLVL.